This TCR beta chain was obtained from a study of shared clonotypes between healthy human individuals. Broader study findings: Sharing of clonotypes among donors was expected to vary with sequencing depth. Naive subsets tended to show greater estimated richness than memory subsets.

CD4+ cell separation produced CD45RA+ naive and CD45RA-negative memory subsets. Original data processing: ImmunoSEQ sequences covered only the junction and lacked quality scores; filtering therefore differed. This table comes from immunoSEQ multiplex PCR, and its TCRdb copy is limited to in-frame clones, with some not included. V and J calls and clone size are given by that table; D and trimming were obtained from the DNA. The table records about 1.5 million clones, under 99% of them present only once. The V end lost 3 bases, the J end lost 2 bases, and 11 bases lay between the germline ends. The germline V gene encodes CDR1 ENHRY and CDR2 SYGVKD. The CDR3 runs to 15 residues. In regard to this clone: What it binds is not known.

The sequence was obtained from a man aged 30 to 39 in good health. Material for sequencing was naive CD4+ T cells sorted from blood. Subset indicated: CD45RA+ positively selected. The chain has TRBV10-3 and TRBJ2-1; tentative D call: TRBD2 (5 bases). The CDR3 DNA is TGTGCCATCAGTGAACTAGGACCGCCCTACAATGAGCAGTTCTTC. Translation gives CAISELGPPYNEQFF.